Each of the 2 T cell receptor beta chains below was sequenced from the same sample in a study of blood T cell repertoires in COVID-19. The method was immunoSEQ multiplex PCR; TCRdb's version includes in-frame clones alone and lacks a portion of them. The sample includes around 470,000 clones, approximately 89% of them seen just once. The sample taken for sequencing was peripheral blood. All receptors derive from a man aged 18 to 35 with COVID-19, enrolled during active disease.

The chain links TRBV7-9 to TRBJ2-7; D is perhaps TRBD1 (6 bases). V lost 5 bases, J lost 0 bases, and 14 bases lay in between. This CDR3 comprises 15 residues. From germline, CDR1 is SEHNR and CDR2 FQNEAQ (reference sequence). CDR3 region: CASSEPLTGSYEQYF. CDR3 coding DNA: TGTGCCAGCAGCGAACCTTTGACAGGCTCCTACGAGCAGTACTTC.

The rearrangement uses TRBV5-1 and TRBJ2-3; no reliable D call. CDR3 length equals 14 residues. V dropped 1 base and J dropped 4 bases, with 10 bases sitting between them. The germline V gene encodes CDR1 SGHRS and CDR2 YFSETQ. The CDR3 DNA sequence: TGCGCCAGCAGCTTGTTCGGCGGTTCAGATACGCAGTATTTT. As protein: CASSLFGGSDTQYF.